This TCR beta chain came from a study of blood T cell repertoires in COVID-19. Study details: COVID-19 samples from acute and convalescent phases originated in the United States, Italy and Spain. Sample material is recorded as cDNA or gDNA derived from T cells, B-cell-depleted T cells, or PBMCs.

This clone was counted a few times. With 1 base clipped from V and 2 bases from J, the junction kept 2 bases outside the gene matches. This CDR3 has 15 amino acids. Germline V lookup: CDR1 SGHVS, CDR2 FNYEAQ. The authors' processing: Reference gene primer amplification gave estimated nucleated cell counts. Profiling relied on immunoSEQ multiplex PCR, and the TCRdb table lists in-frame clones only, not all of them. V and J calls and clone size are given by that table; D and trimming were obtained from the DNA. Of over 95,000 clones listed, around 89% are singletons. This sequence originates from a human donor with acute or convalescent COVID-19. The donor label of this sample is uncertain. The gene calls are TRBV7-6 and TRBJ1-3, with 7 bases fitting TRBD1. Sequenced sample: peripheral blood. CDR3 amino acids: CASSLEDRPGNTIYF. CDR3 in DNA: TGTGCCAGCAGCTTAGAGGACAGGCCTGGAAACACCATATATTTT. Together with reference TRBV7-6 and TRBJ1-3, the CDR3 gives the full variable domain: GAGVSQSPRYKVTKRGQDVALRCDPISGHVSLYWYRQALGQGPEFLTYFNYEAQQDKSGLPNDRFSAERPEGSISTLTIQRTEQRDSAMYRCASSLEDRPGNTIYFGEGSWLTVV.